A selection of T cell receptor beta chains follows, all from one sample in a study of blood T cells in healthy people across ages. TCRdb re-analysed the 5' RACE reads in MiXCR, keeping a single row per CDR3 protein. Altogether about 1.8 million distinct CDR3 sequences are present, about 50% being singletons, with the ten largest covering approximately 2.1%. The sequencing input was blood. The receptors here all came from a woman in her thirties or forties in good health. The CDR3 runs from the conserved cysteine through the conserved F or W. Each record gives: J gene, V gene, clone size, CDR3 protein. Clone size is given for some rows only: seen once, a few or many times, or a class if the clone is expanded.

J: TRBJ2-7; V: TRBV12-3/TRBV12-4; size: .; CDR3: CASSWDFLYEQYF
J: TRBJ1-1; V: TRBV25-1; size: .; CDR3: CASRIRGQAFF
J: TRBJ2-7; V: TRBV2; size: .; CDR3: CASSERGGPREQYF
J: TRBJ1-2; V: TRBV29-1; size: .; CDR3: CSVAGGQLYGYTF
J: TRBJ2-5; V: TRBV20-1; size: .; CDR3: CSARVGLAGTQETQYF
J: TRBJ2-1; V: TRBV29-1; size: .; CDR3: CSVEGRSSYNEQFF
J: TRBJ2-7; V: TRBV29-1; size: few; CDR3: CSVAEGAEYEQYF
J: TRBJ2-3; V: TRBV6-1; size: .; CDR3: CASSEAVAGAVSDTQYF
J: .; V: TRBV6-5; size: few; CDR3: CASKMALATETQYF
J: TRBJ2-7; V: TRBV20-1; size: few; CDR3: CSASPGPRDGNYEQYF
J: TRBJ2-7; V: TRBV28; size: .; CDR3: CASSYSRGRPGYEQYF
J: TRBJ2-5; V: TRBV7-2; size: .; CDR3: CASSSSRRTVETQYF
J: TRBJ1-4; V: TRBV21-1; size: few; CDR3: CASSKVGIVEKLFF
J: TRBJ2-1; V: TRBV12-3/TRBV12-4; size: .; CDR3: CASTLLGAYNEQFF
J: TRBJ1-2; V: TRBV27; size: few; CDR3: CASKDIGTPDDYGYTF
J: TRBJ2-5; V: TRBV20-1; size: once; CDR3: CSASWLAGSQYF
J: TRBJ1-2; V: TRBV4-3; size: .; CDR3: CASSQGGGRSYGYTF
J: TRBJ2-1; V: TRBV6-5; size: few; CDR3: CASGVNEQFF
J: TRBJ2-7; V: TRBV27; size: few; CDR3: CASSFSGGDNEQYF
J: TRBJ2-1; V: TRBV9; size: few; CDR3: CASSVLAGGSDEQFF
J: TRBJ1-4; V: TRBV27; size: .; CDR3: CASSLRPKEKLFF
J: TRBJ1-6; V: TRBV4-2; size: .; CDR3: CASSQRPGQGDSPLHF
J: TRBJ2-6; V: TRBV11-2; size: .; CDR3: CASSFLLLAGGPGANVLTF
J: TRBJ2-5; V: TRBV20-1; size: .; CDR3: CSAQKGETQYF
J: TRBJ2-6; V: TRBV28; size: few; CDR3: CASSSSGGTGANVLTF
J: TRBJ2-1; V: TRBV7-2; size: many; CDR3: CASSLSGGSYNEQFF
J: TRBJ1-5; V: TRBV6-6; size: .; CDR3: CASTVGQDSNQPQHF
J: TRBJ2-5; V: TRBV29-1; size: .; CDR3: CSVEDRPAKTQYF
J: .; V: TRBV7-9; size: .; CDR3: CASSSTRDRGVEQYF
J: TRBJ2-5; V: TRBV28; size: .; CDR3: CASSPGHGGTQYF
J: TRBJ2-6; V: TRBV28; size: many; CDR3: CASSSPSSGANVLTF
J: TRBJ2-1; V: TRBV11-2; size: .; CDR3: CASSSELAGVYNEQFF
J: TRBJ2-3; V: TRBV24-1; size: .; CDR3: CATSDLGASTDTQYF
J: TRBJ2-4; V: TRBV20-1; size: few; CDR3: CSASGGPALAKNIQYF
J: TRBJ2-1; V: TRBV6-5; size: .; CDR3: CASSYSRDGNEQFF
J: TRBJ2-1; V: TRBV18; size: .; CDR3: CASSKDLQPVNEQFF
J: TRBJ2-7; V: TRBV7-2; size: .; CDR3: CASSRTGDFNSYEQYF
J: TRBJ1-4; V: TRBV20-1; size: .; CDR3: CSDRDRAGGSPRGKLFF
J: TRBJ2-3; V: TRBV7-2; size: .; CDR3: CASSPRWDRVVTDTQYF
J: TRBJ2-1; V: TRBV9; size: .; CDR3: CASSVSGGDYNEQFF
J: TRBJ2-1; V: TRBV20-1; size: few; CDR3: CSARGKAGREQFF
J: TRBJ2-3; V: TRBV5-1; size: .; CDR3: CASSLGATSSTDTQYF
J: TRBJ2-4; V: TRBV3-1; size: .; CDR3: CASSQDWVAKNIQYF
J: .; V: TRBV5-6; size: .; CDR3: CASRSWGRAYEQYF